The clone carrying this TCR beta chain was detected a few times. Its antigen is as yet unknown. The sample belongs to a study of cytomegalovirus exposure and HLA in healthy donors. The V gene's germline CDR1 is SGHAT and CDR2 FQNNGV. The CDR3 is 17 residues long. V shed 1 base and J 6 bases; nucleotides not matched to a gene: 8. Study outcomes and limitations: High sensitivity and specificity were reportedly achieved when the classifier diagnosed cytomegalovirus status. In a later analysis, HLA-C alleles had the fewest associated TCRs, DRB1 alleles the most. The authors considered a cluster of highly shared sequence variants likely to be a sequencing artifact.

60 Vbeta and 13 Jbeta primers were used in PCR. The method was immunoSEQ multiplex PCR; TCRdb's version includes in-frame clones alone and lacks a portion of them. The table has 130,000 or so clones, roughly 70% seen once. The receptor was derived from a man aged 35 to 55 in good health and CMV-seropositive. The V and J genes are TRBV11-2 and TRBJ2-1, with 11 bases that match TRBD2. Sequenced material: PBMCs. The CDR3 loop reads CASSLAHSGGALNEQFF. CDR3 coding DNA: TGTGCCAGCAGCTTAGCCCATAGCGGGGGGGCCCTCAATGAGCAGTTCTTC. Full variable domain (missing parts from reference TRBV11-2 and TRBJ2-1): EAGVAQSPRYKIIEKRQSVAFWCNPISGHATLYWYQQILGQGPKLLIQFQNNGVVDDSQLPKDRFSAERLKGVDSTLKIQPAKLEDSAVYLCASSLAHSGGALNEQFFGPGTRLTVL.